This entry lists 29 T cell receptor beta chains sequenced from one sample in a study of shared clonotypes between healthy human individuals. Profiling relied on immunoSEQ multiplex PCR, and the TCRdb table lists in-frame clones only, not all of them. The repertoire holds roughly 1,100,000 clones, under 80% seen once, with approximately 1.5% in the top ten. Sequenced input: memory CD4+ T cells sorted from blood. Subset here: CD45RA-negative fraction. Receptors originate from a man aged 18 to 29 in good health.

This clone was counted once. The gene calls are TRBV6-1 and TRBJ2-7, with D unresolved. The CDR3 sequence is 15 residues long. V shed 8 bases and J shed 2 bases, with 19 bases lying between them. Per the germline V gene, CDR1 is MNHNS and CDR2 is SASEGT. The CDR3 here is CASREVEAQPYEQYF. The CDR3 nucleotides read TGTGCCAGCCGCGAGGTTGAGGCACAACCCTACGAGCAGTACTTC.

The rearrangement uses TRBV12-5 and TRBJ1-1, with 8 bases that match TRBD1. V lost 6 bases and J lost 8; bases outside the gene matches: 11. The CDR3 has 14 amino acids. The germline gives CDR1 LGHNT, CDR2 FRNRAP. The CDR3 loop reads CASGLGQGGREAFF. In DNA form, the CDR3 reads TGTGCTAGTGGACTTGGACAGGGCGGTCGGGAAGCTTTCTTT.

This chain uses TRBV2 with TRBJ1-5, with D maybe TRBD1 (5 bases). Germline CDR1 SNHLY, CDR2 FYNNEI. CDR3 size: 13 residues. V was clipped by 3 bases and J by 5 bases, with 8 bases between them. As DNA, the CDR3 is TGTGCCAGCAGTGACAGGGAGGATCAGCCCCAGCATTTT. This codes for CASSDREDQPQHF.

In regard to this clone: The junction shows a germline mismatch at one end, possibly a read error. The chain combines TRBV7-2 with TRBJ2-7; D gene uncertain. The CDR3 has 12 amino acids. Germline V lookup: CDR1 SGHTA, CDR2 FQGNSA. CDR3 bases: TGTGCGAGCAGCCCCTTCCCCTACGAGCAGTACTTC. Translating gives CASSPFPYEQYF.

In DNA form, the CDR3 reads TGTGCCAGCAGTGAATTTCCCGGGAAGGGGGATACGCAGTATTTT. Translating gives CASSEFPGKGDTQYF. This chain links TRBV6-1 with TRBJ2-3; D tentatively reads TRBD1 or TRBD2 (5 bases each). Trimming removed 2 bases from V and 6 bases from J, with 15 bases in between. CDR1 is MNHNS, CDR2 SASEGT, per germline. The CDR3 loop spans 15 amino acids.

This sequence joins TRBV11-2 and TRBJ1-3; D not certain. V was clipped by 5 bases and J by 2 bases, with 7 bases between them. Germline lookup yields CDR1 SGHAT and CDR2 FQNNGV. The CDR3 runs to 13 residues. The chain's CDR3 is CASSPSTGNTIYF. CDR3 DNA: TGTGCCAGCAGCCCTTCCACTGGAAACACCATATATTTT.

This clone was counted a few times. The rearrangement links TRBV5-1 to TRBJ1-2; tentative D call: TRBD1 (6 bases). V shed 5 bases and J shed 4 bases, with 21 bases lying between them. This CDR3 region has 16 residues. Germline V gene lookup returns CDR1 SGHRS and CDR2 YFSETQ. The CDR3 DNA follows: TGCGCCAGCAGACCCGTTTGGGGGCAGCAAACCTATGGCTACACCTTC. The encoded protein is CASRPVWGQQTYGYTF.

The sample holds one count of this clone. The genes are TRBV6-1 and TRBJ2-1, with 11 bases fitting TRBD2. V lost 2 bases and J lost 8; bases outside the gene matches: 8. The germline CDR1 and CDR2 sequences are MNHNS and SASEGT. The CDR3 runs to 16 residues. The CDR3 loop is CASSEMLAGGIHEQFF. The DNA for the CDR3 is TGTGCCAGCAGTGAAATGCTAGCGGGGGGAATACATGAGCAGTTCTTC.

This rearrangement joins TRBV5-4 to TRBJ2-4; D possibly uses TRBD1 or TRBD2 (6 bases each). V was pared by 0 bases and J by 1 base, with 8 bases between. Per germline, CDR1 SGHNT and CDR2 YYREEE (reference sequence). The CDR3 is 15 residues long. CDR3 amino acids: CASSLGGAAKNIQYF. For the CDR3, the DNA is TGTGCCAGCAGCTTGGGGGGGGCGGCCAAAAACATTCAGTACTTC. Based on the CDR3 plus reference TRBV5-4 and TRBJ2-4, the full variable domain is ETGVTQSPTHLIKTRGQQVTLRCSSQSGHNTVSWYQQALGQGPQFIFQYYREEENGRGNFPPRFSGLQFPNYSSELNVNALELDDSALYLCASSLGGAAKNIQYFGAGTRLSVL.

About this clone: The same CDR3 arises from other DNA sequences in this sample as well. V and J are TRBV14 and TRBJ2-5, with 8 bases identical to TRBD2. Per germline, CDR1 SGHDN and CDR2 FVKESK. The CDR3 contains 15 residues. The V and J ends lost 3 bases and 1 base, in that order; junction bases with no gene match: 4. This CDR3 is CASSQGGLAQETQYF. In nucleotides, the CDR3 is TGTGCCAGCAGCCAGGGTGGACTAGCCCAAGAGACCCAGTACTTC.

The chain links TRBV2 to TRBJ1-1; D unclear. The CDR3 is 14 residues long. CDR1 is SNHLY and CDR2 is FYNNEI in the germline V gene. Trimming removed 3 bases from V and 5 bases from J, with 13 bases in between. Here the CDR3 reads CASSEAGGGTEAFF. The CDR3 DNA sequence: TGTGCCAGCAGTGAGGCGGGAGGAGGGACTGAAGCTTTCTTT.

V and J are TRBV19 and TRBJ1-5, with TRBD1 as a possible D gene (5 bases). The CDR3 has 12 amino acids. CDR1 is LNHDA and CDR2 is SQIVND in the germline V gene (reference sequence). Deletions cut 7 bases from V and 12 bases from J, with 16 bases between. CDR3 sequence (DNA): TGTGCCAGTAACTGGCTCGGGGGGAGCCAGCATTTT. This sequence encodes CASNWLGGSQHF.

This chain joins TRBV29-1 and TRBJ2-1; 11 nucleotides align to TRBD2. V trimming: 7 bases; J trimming: 11 bases; junction bases outside the gene matches: 1. CDR1 SQVTM and CDR2 ANQGSEA come from the germline V gene. The CDR3 sequence is 10 residues long. The CDR3 spells CSGLAGKQFF. The CDR3 DNA follows: TGCAGCGGACTAGCGGGAAAGCAGTTCTTC.

This rearrangement joins TRBV30 to TRBJ1-5; D remains ambiguous. CDR1 and CDR2 from the germline V gene are GTSNPN and SVGIG (reference sequence). This CDR3 contains 14 residues. The V and J ends lost 0 bases and 5 bases respectively, with 11 bases between them. Here the CDR3 DNA reads TGTGCCTGGAGTGTACTCAATGCGGATCAGCCCCAGCATTTT. This encodes CAWSVLNADQPQHF.

The CDR3 protein is CASSWRMSSYEQYF. The DNA for the CDR3 is TGTGCCAGTAGTTGGCGGATGAGCTCCTACGAGCAGTACTTC. The genes are TRBV19 and TRBJ2-7; D is uncertain. This CDR3 region has 14 residues. Trimming stripped 5 bases from V and 0 bases from J, with 11 bases between. The germline CDR1 and CDR2 sequences are LNHDA and SQIVND (reference sequence).

This clone has a handful of counts. V usage is TRBV10-3 and J usage is TRBJ1-5; 9 bases align to TRBD1. Germline V lookup: CDR1 ENHRY, CDR2 SYGVKD. The CDR3 has 15 residues. The trim removed 3 bases at V and 4 bases at J, leaving 4 bases unmatched. CDR3 residues: CAISEGTGMNQPQHF. Here the CDR3 DNA reads TGTGCCATCAGTGAAGGGACAGGGATGAATCAGCCCCAGCATTTT.

This clone was seen a handful of times. The rearrangement joins TRBV5-1 to TRBJ2-7, with D unclear. Germline V gives CDR1 SGHRS, CDR2 YFSETQ. This CDR3 has 14 residues. Trimming removed 0 bases from V and 2 bases from J, with 9 bases in between. In nucleotides, the CDR3 is TGCGCCAGCAGCTTGGCCCACGGAACCTACGAGCAGTACTTC. This gives the protein CASSLAHGTYEQYF.

The V gene is TRBV11-3, the J gene TRBJ2-1, with D unresolved. V lost 0 bases and J 2 bases, leaving 11 bases between the germline ends. The CDR3 is made up of 16 amino acids. The germline V gene has CDR1 SGHNT and CDR2 YENEEA. The chain's CDR3 is CASSLDPLPPYNEQFF. The CDR3 DNA is TGTGCCAGCAGCTTAGATCCCCTTCCCCCCTACAATGAGCAGTTCTTC.

This chain links TRBV25-1 with TRBJ2-3; 9 nucleotides agree with TRBD2. CDR3 length equals 15 residues. Germline V gives CDR1 MGHDK, CDR2 SYGVNS. V lost 7 bases, J lost 6 bases, and 11 bases stayed unmatched. The DNA for the CDR3 is TGTGCCAGCACACTTCGCGGGGGGGCTGGCGATACGCAGTATTTT. Encoded protein: CASTLRGGAGDTQYF.

The count of this clone is one. The gene calls are TRBV5-1 and TRBJ2-6; no reliable D call. This CDR3 comprises 16 residues. CDR1 is SGHRS and CDR2 is YFSETQ in the germline V gene. V was pared by 0 bases and J by 0 bases, with 7 bases between. The CDR3: CASSLGSLSGANVLTF. The CDR3 DNA reads TGCGCCAGCAGCTTGGGCAGTCTCTCTGGGGCCAACGTCCTGACTTTC.

This CDR3 is CASSPALSFGEETQYF. The CDR3 DNA is TGTGCCAGCTCACCAGCCTTATCCTTTGGGGAAGAGACCCAGTACTTC. This chain links TRBV18 with TRBJ2-5, with no clear D. This CDR3 comprises 16 residues. V lost 2 bases, J lost 3 bases, and 16 bases lay in between. Germline assignment: CDR1 KGHSH and CDR2 LQKENI. Variable domain in full (rest from reference TRBV18 and TRBJ2-5): NAGVMQNPRHLVRRRGQEARLRCSPMKGHSHVYWYRQLPEEGLKFMVYLQKENIIDESGMPKERFSAEFPKEGPSILRIQQVVRGDSAAYFCASSPALSFGEETQYFGPGTRLLVL.

This clone was counted only a few times. This chain links TRBV7-2 with TRBJ2-7, with a possible D match to TRBD1 (5 bases). This CDR3 has 15 amino acids. Germline CDR1 is SGHTA and CDR2 is FQGNSA. V gave up 4 bases and J gave up 6 bases, with 19 bases separating them. For the CDR3, the DNA is TGTGCCAGCAGCTACCAAGGGCAGGGTTTGGGCGAGCAGTACTTC. Its translation: CASSYQGQGLGEQYF. The complete variable domain, with remaining parts taken from reference TRBV7-2 and TRBJ2-7, reads GAGVSQSPSNKVTEKGKDVELRCDPISGHTALYWYRQSLGQGLEFLIYFQGNSAPDKSGLPSDRFSAERTGGSVSTLTIQRTQQEDSAVYLCASSYQGQGLGEQYFGPGTRLTVT.

This clone was observed a few times. Other DNA sequences of this sample code for an identical CDR3. V and J are TRBV29-1 and TRBJ2-5; no clear D gene. In germline, CDR1 is SQVTM, CDR2 ANQGSEA. Trimming took 6 bases from V and 3 from J, leaving 8 bases between them. CDR3 length: 11 amino acids. The chain's CDR3 is CSVGDKETQYF. The CDR3 coding sequence is TGCAGCGTCGGCGACAAAGAGACCCAGTACTTC.

This sequence joins TRBV5-1 and TRBJ2-2, with TRBD1 matching 9 bases. The CDR3 loop spans 15 amino acids. The V gene end was trimmed by 4 bases and the J gene end by 4 bases; junction bases not matched to a gene: 5. The germline V gene has CDR1 SGHRS and CDR2 YFSETQ. This CDR3 reads CASSEDRGGTGELFF. CDR3 coding DNA: TGCGCCAGCAGCGAGGACAGGGGAGGCACCGGGGAGCTGTTTTTT.

This clone was seen once. This chain uses TRBV7-6 with TRBJ1-1, with 8 bases aligning to TRBD1. Germline V gives CDR1 SGHVS, CDR2 FNYEAQ. This CDR3 has 16 residues. Trimming removed 2 bases from V and 1 base from J; junction bases left unmatched: 6. In nucleotides, the CDR3 is TGTGCCAGCAGCTTAAGGGGGCAGGGGGCGAACACTGAAGCTTTCTTT. This encodes CASSLRGQGANTEAFF.

This clone came up a few times. This chain joins TRBV2 and TRBJ1-2; 8 bases line up with TRBD1. CDR3 size: 15 residues. Germline V CDR1 and CDR2: SNHLY, FYNNEI. With 2 bases clipped from V and 5 bases from J, the junction kept 7 bases outside the gene matches. The CDR3 protein is CASSESTGVRYGYTF. The CDR3 DNA reads as TGTGCCAGCAGTGAATCGACAGGGGTGAGGTATGGCTACACCTTC. Full variable domain (rest looked up from reference TRBV2 and TRBJ1-2): EPEVTQTPSHQVTQMGQEVILRCVPISNHLYFYWYRQILGQKVEFLVSFYNNEISEKSEIFDDQFSVERPDGSNFTLKIRSTKLEDSAMYFCASSESTGVRYGYTFGSGTRLTVV.

As concerns this clone: This likely stems from a read error, as it lies one base from a far larger clone. The sample has other DNA sequences that encode this CDR3 too. This rearrangement joins TRBV28 to TRBJ2-5; D tentatively fits TRBD1 or TRBD2 (5 bases each). V lost 3 bases to trimming and J lost 5 bases, with 16 bases between them. Germline V gene lookup returns CDR1 MDHEN and CDR2 SYDVKM. The CDR3 loop spans 15 amino acids. Written as DNA, the CDR3 is TGTGCCAGCAGTTTTGTCACAGGAGGCTTGGAGACCCAGTACTTC. The encoded protein is CASSFVTGGLETQYF.

This clone was counted only a few times. The chain is built from TRBV7-8 and TRBJ2-3; 9 bases line up with TRBD2. The CDR3 loop spans 13 amino acids. Trimming cost V 7 bases and J 4 bases; bases outside gene matches: 3. The V gene's germline CDR1 is SGHVS and CDR2 FQNEAQ. CDR3 sequence: CASMVAGADTQYF. As DNA, the CDR3 is TGTGCCAGCATGGTAGCGGGAGCAGATACGCAGTATTTT.

The chain uses TRBV2 and TRBJ1-2, with D perhaps matching TRBD1 (5 bases). Trimming left V 5 bases short and J 7 bases short, with 17 bases between. CDR1 SNHLY and CDR2 FYNNEI come from the germline V gene. CDR3 length: 14 residues. Written as DNA, the CDR3 is TGTGCCAGCAGTCCGGACAATCAAGGGAGTGGCTACACCTTC. This sequence encodes CASSPDNQGSGYTF.